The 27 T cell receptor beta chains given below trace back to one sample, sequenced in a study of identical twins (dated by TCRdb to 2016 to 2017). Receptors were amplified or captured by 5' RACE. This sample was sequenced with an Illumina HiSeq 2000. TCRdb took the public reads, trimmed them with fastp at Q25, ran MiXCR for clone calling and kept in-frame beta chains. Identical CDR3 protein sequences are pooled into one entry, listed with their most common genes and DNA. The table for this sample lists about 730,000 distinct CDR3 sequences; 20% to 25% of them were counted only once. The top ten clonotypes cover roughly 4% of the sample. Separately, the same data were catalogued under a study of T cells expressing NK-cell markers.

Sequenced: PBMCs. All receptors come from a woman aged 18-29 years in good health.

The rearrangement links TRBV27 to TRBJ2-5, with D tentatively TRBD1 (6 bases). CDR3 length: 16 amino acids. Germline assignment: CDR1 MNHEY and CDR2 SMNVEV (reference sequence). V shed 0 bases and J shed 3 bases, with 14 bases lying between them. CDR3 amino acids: CASSLSMGAREETQYF. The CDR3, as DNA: TGTGCCAGCAGTTTATCGATGGGGGCGCGAGAAGAGACCCAGTACTTC.

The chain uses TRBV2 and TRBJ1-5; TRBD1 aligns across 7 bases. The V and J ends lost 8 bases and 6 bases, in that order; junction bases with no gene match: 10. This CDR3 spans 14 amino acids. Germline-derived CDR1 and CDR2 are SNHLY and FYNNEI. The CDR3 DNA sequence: TGTGCCAGCGGGTATGAGGGGGCTGGTCAGCCCCAGCATTTT. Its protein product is CASGYEGAGQPQHF.

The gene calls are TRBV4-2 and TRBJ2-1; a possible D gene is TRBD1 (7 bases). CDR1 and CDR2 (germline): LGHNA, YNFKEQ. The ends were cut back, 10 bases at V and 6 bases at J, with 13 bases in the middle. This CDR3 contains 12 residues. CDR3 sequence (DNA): TGTGCCACCCAGGGGGGAGGCAATGAGCAGTTCTTC. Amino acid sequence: CATQGGGNEQFF.

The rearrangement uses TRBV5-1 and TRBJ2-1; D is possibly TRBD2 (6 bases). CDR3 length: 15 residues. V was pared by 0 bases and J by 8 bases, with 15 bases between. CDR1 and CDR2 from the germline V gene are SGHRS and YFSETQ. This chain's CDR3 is CASSLGVGSVDEQFF. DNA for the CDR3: TGCGCCAGCAGCTTGGGTGTCGGGAGCGTCGATGAGCAGTTCTTC.

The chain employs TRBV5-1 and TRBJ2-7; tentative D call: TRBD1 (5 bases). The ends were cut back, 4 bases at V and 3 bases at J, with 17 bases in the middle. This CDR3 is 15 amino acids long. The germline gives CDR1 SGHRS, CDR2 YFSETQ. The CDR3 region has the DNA TGCGCCAGCAGCCCGGTCGCCGCAGGGAACTACGAGCAGTACTTC. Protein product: CASSPVAAGNYEQYF.

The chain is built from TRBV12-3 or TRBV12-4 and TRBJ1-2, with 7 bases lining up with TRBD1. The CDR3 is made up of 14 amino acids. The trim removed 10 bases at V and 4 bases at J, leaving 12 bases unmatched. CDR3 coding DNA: TGTGCCACCTGCCGCACAGGGGTTGGCTATGGCTACACCTTC. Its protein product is CATCRTGVGYGYTF.

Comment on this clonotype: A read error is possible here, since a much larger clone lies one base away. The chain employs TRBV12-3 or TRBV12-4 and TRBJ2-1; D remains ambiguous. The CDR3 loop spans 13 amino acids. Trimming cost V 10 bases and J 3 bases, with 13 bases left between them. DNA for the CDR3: TGTGCCATCAAGACATGGGTCTACAATGAGCAGTTCTTC. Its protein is CAIKTWVYNEQFF.

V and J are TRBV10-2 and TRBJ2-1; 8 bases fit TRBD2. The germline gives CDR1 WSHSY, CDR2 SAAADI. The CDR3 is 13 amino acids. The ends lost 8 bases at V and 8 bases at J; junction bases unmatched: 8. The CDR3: CASLSGSRDEQFF. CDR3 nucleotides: TGCGCCAGCTTGAGCGGGAGTCGGGATGAGCAGTTCTTC.

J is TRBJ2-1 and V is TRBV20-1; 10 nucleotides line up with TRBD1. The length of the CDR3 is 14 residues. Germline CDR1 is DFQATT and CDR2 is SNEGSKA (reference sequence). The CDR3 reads CRADRGAAYNEQFF. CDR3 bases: TGCAGGGCGGACAGGGGGGCGGCCTACAATGAGCAGTTCTTC.

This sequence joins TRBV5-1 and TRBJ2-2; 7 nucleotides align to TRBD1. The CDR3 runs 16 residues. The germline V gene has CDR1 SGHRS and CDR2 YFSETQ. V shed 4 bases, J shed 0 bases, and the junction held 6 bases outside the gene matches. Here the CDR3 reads CASSPQTGPNTGELFF. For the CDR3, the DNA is TGCGCCAGCAGCCCCCAGACAGGGCCGAACACCGGGGAGCTGTTTTTT.

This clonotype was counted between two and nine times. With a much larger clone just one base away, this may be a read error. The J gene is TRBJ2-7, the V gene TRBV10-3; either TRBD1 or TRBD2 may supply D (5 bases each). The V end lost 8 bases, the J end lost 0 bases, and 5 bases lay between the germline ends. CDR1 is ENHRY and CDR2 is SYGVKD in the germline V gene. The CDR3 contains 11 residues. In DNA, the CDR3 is TGTGCCATCGGGACCTCCTACGAGCAGTACTTC. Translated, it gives CAIGTSYEQYF.

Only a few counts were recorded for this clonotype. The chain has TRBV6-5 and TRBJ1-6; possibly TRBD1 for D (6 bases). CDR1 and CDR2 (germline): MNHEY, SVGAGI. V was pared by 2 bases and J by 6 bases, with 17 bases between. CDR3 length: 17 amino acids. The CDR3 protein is CASSYRIRQATNSPLHF. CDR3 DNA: TGTGCCAGCAGTTACCGGATCCGACAGGCGACTAATTCACCCCTCCACTTT.

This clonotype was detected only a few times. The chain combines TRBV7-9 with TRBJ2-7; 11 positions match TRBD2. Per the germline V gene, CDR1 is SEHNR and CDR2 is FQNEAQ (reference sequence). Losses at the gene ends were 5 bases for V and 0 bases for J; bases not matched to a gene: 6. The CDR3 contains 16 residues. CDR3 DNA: TGTGCCAGCAGCCCAAGGACTAGCGGGTTCTCCTACGAGCAGTACTTC. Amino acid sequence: CASSPRTSGFSYEQYF.

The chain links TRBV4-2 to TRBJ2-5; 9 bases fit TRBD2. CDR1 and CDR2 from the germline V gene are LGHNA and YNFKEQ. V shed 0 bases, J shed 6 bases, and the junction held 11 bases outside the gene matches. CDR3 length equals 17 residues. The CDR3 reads CASSQDRGRGGLKTQYF. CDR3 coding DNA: TGTGCCAGCAGCCAAGATCGTGGGCGGGGGGGTCTAAAGACCCAGTACTTC.

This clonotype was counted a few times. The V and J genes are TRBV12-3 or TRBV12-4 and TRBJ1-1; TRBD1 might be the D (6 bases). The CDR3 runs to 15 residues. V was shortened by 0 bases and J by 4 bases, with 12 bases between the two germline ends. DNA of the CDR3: TGTGCCAGCAGTTTAGCGTCCGGAGGGGGCACTGAAGCTTTCTTT. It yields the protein CASSLASGGGTEAFF.

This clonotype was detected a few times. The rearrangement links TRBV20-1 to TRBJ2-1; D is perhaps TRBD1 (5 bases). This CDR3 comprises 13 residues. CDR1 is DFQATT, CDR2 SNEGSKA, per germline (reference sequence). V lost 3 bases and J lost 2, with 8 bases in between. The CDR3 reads CSASRETYNEQFF. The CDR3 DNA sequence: TGCAGTGCTAGCAGGGAAACCTACAATGAGCAGTTCTTC.

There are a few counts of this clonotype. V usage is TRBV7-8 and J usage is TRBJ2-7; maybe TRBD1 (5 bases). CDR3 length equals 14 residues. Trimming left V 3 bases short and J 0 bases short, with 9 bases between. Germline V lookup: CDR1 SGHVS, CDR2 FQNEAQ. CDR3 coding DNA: TGTGCCAGCAGCTTCGTAGGGGTCTCCTACGAGCAGTACTTC. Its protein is CASSFVGVSYEQYF.

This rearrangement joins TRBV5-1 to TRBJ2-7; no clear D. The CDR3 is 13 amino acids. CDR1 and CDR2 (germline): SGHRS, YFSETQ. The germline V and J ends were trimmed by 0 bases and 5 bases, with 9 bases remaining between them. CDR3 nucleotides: TGCGCCAGCAGCTTGGAGAAGGGCGACGAGCAGTACTTC. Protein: CASSLEKGDEQYF.

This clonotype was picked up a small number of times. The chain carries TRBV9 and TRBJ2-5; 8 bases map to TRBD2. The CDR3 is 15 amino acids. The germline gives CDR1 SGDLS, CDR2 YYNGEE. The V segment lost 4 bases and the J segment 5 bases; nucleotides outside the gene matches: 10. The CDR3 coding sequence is TGTGCCAGCAGCCGCGGACTAGCTGTTCGGGAGACCCAGTACTTC. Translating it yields CASSRGLAVRETQYF.

The CDR3 DNA sequence: TGTGCCAGCAGGAATCGACGCGGTGGGGGGCCTCAAGAGACCCAGTACTTC. This gives the protein CASRNRRGGGPQETQYF. This sequence joins TRBV6-1 and TRBJ2-5, with D perhaps assigned TRBD1 or TRBD2 (6 bases each). The CDR3 is 17 amino acids. Germline values: CDR1 MNHNS, CDR2 SASEGT. Trimming removed 6 bases from V and 2 bases from J, with 22 bases in between.

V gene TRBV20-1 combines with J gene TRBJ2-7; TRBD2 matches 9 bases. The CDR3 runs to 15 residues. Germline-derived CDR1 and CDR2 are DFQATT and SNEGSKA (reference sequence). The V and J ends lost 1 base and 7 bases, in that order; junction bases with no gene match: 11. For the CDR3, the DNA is TGCAGTGCTAGAGTTATAGCGGGAGCTGCGAGGGAGCAGTACTTC. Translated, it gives CSARVIAGAAREQYF.

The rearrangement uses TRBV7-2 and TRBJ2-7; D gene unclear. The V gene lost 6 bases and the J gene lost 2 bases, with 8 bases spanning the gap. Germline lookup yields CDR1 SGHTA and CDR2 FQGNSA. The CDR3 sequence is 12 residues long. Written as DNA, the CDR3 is TGTGCCAGCAGTCGAGCGACCTACGAGCAGTACTTC. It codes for CASSRATYEQYF.

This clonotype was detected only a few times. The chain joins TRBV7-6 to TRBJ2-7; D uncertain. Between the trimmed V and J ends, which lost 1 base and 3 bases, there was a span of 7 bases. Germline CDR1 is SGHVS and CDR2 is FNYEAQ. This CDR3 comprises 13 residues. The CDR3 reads CASSLGEYYEQYF. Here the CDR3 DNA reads TGTGCCAGCAGCTTAGGGGAATACTACGAGCAGTACTTC. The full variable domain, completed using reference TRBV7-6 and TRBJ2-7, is GAGVSQSPRYKVTKRGQDVALRCDPISGHVSLYWYRQALGQGPEFLTYFNYEAQQDKSGLPNDRFSAERPEGSISTLTIQRTEQRDSAMYRCASSLGEYYEQYFGPGTRLTVT.

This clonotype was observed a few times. This chain's CDR3 is CASSTYIPSGAGYNEQFF. In nucleotides, the CDR3 is TGTGCCAGCAGTACATATATACCCTCGGGGGCCGGATACAATGAGCAGTTCTTC. J is TRBJ2-1 and V is TRBV27; perhaps D is TRBD1 or TRBD2 (6 bases each). V was shortened by 5 bases and J by 4 bases, with 24 bases between the two germline ends. Germline V gene data show CDR1 as MNHEY and CDR2 as SMNVEV (reference sequence). This CDR3 spans 18 amino acids.

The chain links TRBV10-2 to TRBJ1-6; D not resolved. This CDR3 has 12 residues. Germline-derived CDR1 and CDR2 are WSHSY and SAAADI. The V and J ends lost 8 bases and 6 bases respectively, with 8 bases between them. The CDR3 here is CASQTVNSPLHF. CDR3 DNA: TGCGCCAGCCAAACGGTTAATTCACCCCTCCACTTT.

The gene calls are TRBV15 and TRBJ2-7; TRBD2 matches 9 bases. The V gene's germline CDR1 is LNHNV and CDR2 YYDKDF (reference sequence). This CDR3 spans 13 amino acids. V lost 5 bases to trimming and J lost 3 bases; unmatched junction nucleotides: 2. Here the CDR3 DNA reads TGTGCCACCAGCCTAGCGGGGTACTACGAGCAGTACTTC. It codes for CATSLAGYYEQYF.

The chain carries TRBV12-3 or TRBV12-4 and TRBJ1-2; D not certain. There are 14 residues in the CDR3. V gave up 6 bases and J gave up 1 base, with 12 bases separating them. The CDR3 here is CASRLESRNYGYTF. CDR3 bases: TGTGCCAGCAGGCTAGAGTCCCGTAACTATGGCTACACCTTC.